This TCR beta chain appears in the sequencing data of a study of CD8 T cells in ankylosing spondylitis. Study-wide findings and caveats: The study looked at matched synovial fluid samples from ankylosing spondylitis patients. Disease-linked clones were reported to be significantly enriched there. Earlier literature documents some of the motif variants in reactive arthritis synovial fluid and blood. Within peripheral blood, clones linked to disease were CD8+ and relatively rare.

V shed 7 bases, J shed 2 bases, and the junction held 5 bases outside the gene matches. The CDR3 sequence is 13 residues long. Of note for this clonotype: What it binds is unknown.

5'-RACE, quantitative and with molecular barcodes, yielded the TCR beta libraries. Each CDR3 protein gets one entry after TCRdb re-called the 5' RACE reads with MiXCR. Among 300,000 to 400,000 distinct CDR3 sequences listed, roughly 15% were seen once. J is TRBJ2-7 and V is TRBV12-3 or TRBV12-4, with 7 bases fitting TRBD1. Sequencing was performed on blood, either unsorted or a sorted T cell fraction (not recorded which). The receptor comes from a male donor with ankylosing spondylitis or in good health (not recorded which). CDR3 protein: CASTKGQTYEQYF. The CDR3 coding sequence is TGTGCCAGCACTAAGGGACAGACCTACGAGCAGTACTTC.